The 25 T cell receptor beta chains listed next were all sequenced from one sample in a study of radiotherapy plus CTLA-4 blockade in lung cancer. Method: immunoSEQ multiplex PCR; TCRdb's copy keeps in-frame clones and lacks some. The sample yields about 120,000 clones, approximately 90% seen once. The sample here was peripheral blood, taken from a patient treated with radiotherapy plus ipilimumab. The source is a human donor with non-small cell lung cancer that progressed on radiotherapy plus ipilimumab.

The gene calls are TRBV13 and TRBJ2-7, with D possibly called TRBD1 or TRBD2 (5 bases each). V gave up 1 base and J gave up 1 base, with 8 bases separating them. CDR1 and CDR2 (germline): PRHDT, FYEKMQ (reference sequence). The CDR3 consists of 14 residues. The CDR3: CASSLAGPSYEQYF. For the CDR3, the DNA is TGTGCCAGCAGCTTAGCGGGGCCATCCTACGAGCAGTACTTC.

The chain links TRBV5-4 to TRBJ2-5; the match to TRBD1 covers 11 bases. Germline V gene data show CDR1 as SGHNT and CDR2 as YYREEE (reference sequence). J gave up 2 bases and V 0 bases, and 6 bases lay outside the gene matches. This CDR3 contains 17 residues. The DNA of the CDR3 is TGTGCCAGCAGCTTGGCCAGTGGGACAGGGGGGCAAGAGACCCAGTACTTC. As protein: CASSLASGTGGQETQYF.

The V call is TRBV4-1, the J call TRBJ2-1; TRBD2 aligns across 8 bases. Per germline, CDR1 MGHRA and CDR2 YSYEKL. Trimming at V came to 0 bases and at J to 4 bases, leaving 5 bases not matched to a gene. This CDR3 is built from 16 residues. CDR3 protein: CASSQESTSAYNEQFF. The CDR3 DNA reads TGCGCCAGCAGCCAAGAGTCGACTAGCGCTTACAATGAGCAGTTCTTC.

J is TRBJ2-3 and V is TRBV7-8, with 8 bases identical to TRBD1. With 4 bases clipped from V and 2 bases from J, the junction kept 8 bases outside the gene matches. Germline V lookup: CDR1 SGHVS, CDR2 FQNEAQ. The CDR3 has 16 residues. The CDR3 DNA reads TGTGCCAGCAGCTACGGGACAGGATCGGTCACAGATACGCAGTATTTT. Amino acids: CASSYGTGSVTDTQYF.

The J gene is TRBJ2-1, the V gene TRBV2; TRBD2 aligns across 9 bases. Germline assignment: CDR1 SNHLY and CDR2 FYNNEI. The CDR3 covers 15 residues. Trimming removed 6 bases from V and 2 bases from J; junction bases left unmatched: 5. CDR3 region: CASRVAGVAYNEQFF. The DNA of the CDR3 is TGTGCCAGCAGGGTAGCGGGAGTGGCCTACAATGAGCAGTTCTTC.

The V gene is TRBV6-5, the J gene TRBJ1-1; tentatively, D is TRBD1 (6 bases). The CDR3 extends over 15 amino acids. Trimming left V 6 bases short and J 1 base short, with 15 bases between. Germline V gene data show CDR1 as MNHEY and CDR2 as SVGAGI. In DNA form, the CDR3 reads TGTGCCAGCAGCCCTCGACAGGCTGGGAACACTGAAGCTTTCTTT. Its protein is CASSPRQAGNTEAFF.

In this sample, this clone turned up once. The CDR3 region has the DNA TGTGCCAGCAGCTTGTGGAGGGAAGACACAGATACGCAGTATTTT. Translation: CASSLWREDTDTQYF. This chain connects TRBV5-5 to TRBJ2-3, with a possible D match to TRBD2 (6 bases). CDR3 size: 15 residues. Deletions cut 1 base from V and 2 bases from J, with 11 bases between. Germline CDR1 and CDR2: SGHKS and YYEKEE (reference sequence). The full variable domain, rest sourced from reference TRBV5-5 and TRBJ2-3, is DAGVTQSPTHLIKTRGQQVTLRCSPISGHKSVSWYQQVLGQGPQFIFQYYEKEERGRGNFPDRFSARQFPNYSSELNVNALLLGDSALYLCASSLWREDTDTQYFGPGTRLTVL.

The V and J genes are TRBV5-1 and TRBJ2-1, with TRBD1 matching over 9 bases. The trim removed 0 bases at V and 1 base at J, leaving 11 bases unmatched. This CDR3 has 19 amino acids. Germline values: CDR1 SGHRS, CDR2 YFSETQ. The CDR3 nucleotides are TGCGCCAGCAGCTTGGCCGGGACAGGGAACTCGCTTTCCTACAATGAGCAGTTCTTC. Its translation is CASSLAGTGNSLSYNEQFF.

The chain recombines TRBV5-1 with TRBJ2-1; D perhaps matches TRBD1 (5 bases). V lost 3 bases, J lost 12 bases, and 19 bases lay in between. The CDR3 has 14 amino acids. Germline V lookup: CDR1 SGHRS, CDR2 YFSETQ. DNA of the CDR3: TGCGCCAGCAGCTCAGGACCGACAGCTGTAGTGCAGTTCTTC. It codes for CASSSGPTAVVQFF. Full variable domain (missing parts from reference TRBV5-1 and TRBJ2-1): KAGVTQTPRYLIKTRGQQVTLSCSPISGHRSVSWYQQTPGQGLQFLFEYFSETQRNKGNFPGRFSGRQFSNSRSEMNVSTLELGDSALYLCASSSGPTAVVQFFGPGTRLTVL.

This chain connects TRBV18 to TRBJ1-5; D might be TRBD1 (5 bases). V lost 3 bases to trimming and J lost 5 bases, with 17 bases between them. Germline V gives CDR1 KGHSH, CDR2 LQKENI. The CDR3 totals 16 residues. CDR3 coding DNA: TGTGCCAGCTCACCCCGGGACGCCTCCTTGGATCAGCCCCAGCATTTT. Translated, it gives CASSPRDASLDQPQHF.

The rearrangement links TRBV4-2 to TRBJ2-3; 11 bases align to TRBD2. The V gene's germline CDR1 is LGHNA and CDR2 YNFKEQ. The CDR3 extends over 16 amino acids. J gave up 8 bases and V 1 base, and 8 bases lay outside the gene matches. CDR3 in amino acids: CASSQGLAGMTGTQYF. In DNA, the CDR3 is TGTGCCAGCAGCCAAGGACTAGCGGGAATGACCGGTACGCAGTATTTT.

The chain links TRBV6-5 to TRBJ2-2; perhaps TRBD2 as D (5 bases). V lost 7 bases and J lost 4, with 13 bases in between. The CDR3 spans 14 residues. Germline CDR1 and CDR2: MNHEY and SVGAGI. Written as DNA, the CDR3 is TGTGCCAGCACCTCTGAGGCGGGCACCGGGGAGCTGTTTTTT. It codes for CASTSEAGTGELFF.

This chain links TRBV9 with TRBJ1-3, with D possibly matching TRBD1 (5 bases). Trimming pared 0 bases from V and 0 bases from J, leaving 13 bases between. The CDR3 runs 17 residues. Germline CDR1 reads SGDLS; CDR2 reads YYNGEE. Written as DNA, the CDR3 is TGTGCCAGCAGCGTAGGGGGCAGGTCCTACTCTGGAAACACCATATATTTT. This encodes CASSVGGRSYSGNTIYF.

This chain links TRBV4-2 with TRBJ2-3, with 10 bases aligning to TRBD2. Trimming took 0 bases from V and 2 from J; bases not matched to a gene: 5. Germline CDR1 reads LGHNA; CDR2 reads YNFKEQ. The CDR3 contains 17 residues. CDR3 in amino acids: CASSQDVTSGVTDTQYF. CDR3 bases: TGTGCCAGCAGCCAAGATGTCACTAGCGGGGTCACAGATACGCAGTATTTT.

The V call is TRBV6-5, the J call TRBJ2-5; 9 nucleotides match TRBD2. This CDR3 is 15 amino acids long. V trimming: 6 bases; J trimming: 2 bases; junction bases outside the gene matches: 7. Germline CDR1 and CDR2: MNHEY and SVGAGI. CDR3 nucleotides: TGTGCCAGCAGAGATCTAGCGGGGTCTCAAGAGACCCAGTACTTC. It encodes CASRDLAGSQETQYF.

This clone was observed once. This rearrangement joins TRBV9 to TRBJ2-4; D could derive from TRBD1 or TRBD2 (6 bases each). The CDR3 loop spans 16 amino acids. The V gene's germline CDR1 is SGDLS and CDR2 YYNGEE. Trimming cost V 3 bases and J 7 bases, with 20 bases left between them. The CDR3 DNA reads TGTGCCAGCAGCGCTGGTTCTTCGGGGGCCGGGAACATTCAGTACTTC. It encodes CASSAGSSGAGNIQYF.

V gene TRBV30 combines with J gene TRBJ1-4; 8 bases are shared with TRBD1. Germline V CDR1 and CDR2: GTSNPN, SVGIG (reference sequence). Trimming cost V 2 bases and J 7 bases; bases outside gene matches: 3. This CDR3 is 13 amino acids long. The CDR3 DNA is TGTGCCTGGAGTACGACAGGGGTTGAAAAACTGTTTTTT. Translating gives CAWSTTGVEKLFF.

This clone has just one count. This sequence joins TRBV6-6 and TRBJ1-3, with D tentatively TRBD1 (5 bases). Germline V gene data show CDR1 as MNHNY and CDR2 as SVGAGI (reference sequence). Deletions cut 2 bases from V and 0 bases from J, with 11 bases between. CDR3 length: 16 residues. The CDR3 loop reads CASSYGSGSSGNTIYF. CDR3 nucleotide sequence: TGTGCCAGCAGTTACGGCTCAGGGAGCTCTGGAAACACCATATATTTT.

This chain uses TRBV5-1 with TRBJ1-2; D possibly corresponds to TRBD1 (5 bases). V lost 4 bases and J lost 4, with 11 bases in between. Germline V gives CDR1 SGHRS, CDR2 YFSETQ. The CDR3 consists of 13 residues. The CDR3 nucleotides read TGCGCCAGCAGCGTAGACAGCCCCTATGGCTACACCTTC. Its translation is CASSVDSPYGYTF.

V is TRBV5-1 and J is TRBJ2-7; TRBD1 matches 7 bases. V dropped 2 bases and J dropped 5; count of bases not matched to a gene: 16. There are 17 residues in the CDR3. Per germline, CDR1 SGHRS and CDR2 YFSETQ. CDR3 sequence (DNA): TGCGCCAGCAGCTTTTGGAGCCTGGGGCAGGGGGTCCACGAGCAGTACTTC. Protein product: CASSFWSLGQGVHEQYF.

The chain carries TRBV12-5 and TRBJ2-3, with 7 bases aligning to TRBD2. With 3 bases clipped from V and 7 bases from J, the junction kept 13 bases outside the gene matches. The CDR3 consists of 16 residues. Looked up from germline, CDR1 is LGHNT and CDR2 is FRNRAP. In DNA form, the CDR3 reads TGTGCTAGTGGTTTTTCAGGAGCGGGAAGGATACATACGCAGTATTTT. This translates into CASGFSGAGRIHTQYF.

The J gene is TRBJ2-1, the V gene TRBV30, with TRBD2 matching over 11 bases. This CDR3 contains 17 residues. CDR1 and CDR2 (germline): GTSNPN, SVGIG (reference sequence). V dropped 0 bases and J dropped 8; count of bases not matched to a gene: 12. CDR3 residues: CAWSVGLAGGDWDEQFF. The DNA for the CDR3 is TGTGCCTGGAGTGTAGGGCTAGCGGGAGGTGATTGGGATGAGCAGTTCTTC.

The rearrangement joins TRBV2 to TRBJ1-1, with D perhaps matching TRBD1 (6 bases). CDR3 length: 13 amino acids. Trimming removed 8 bases at V and 4 bases at J, with 14 bases between. The germline CDR1 and CDR2 sequences are SNHLY and FYNNEI. The CDR3 DNA sequence: TGTGCCAGCCAGGGGTGGGGAGGCACTGAAGCTTTCTTT. It is translated as CASQGWGGTEAFF.

The sample holds one count of this clone. V is TRBV6-5 and J is TRBJ2-1; TRBD2 agrees at 9 bases. The CDR3 loop spans 16 amino acids. CDR1 and CDR2 (germline): MNHEY, SVGAGI. Germline trimming cut 1 base from V and 11 bases from J; bases unmatched to any gene: 12. The CDR3 region is CASSYWSRTSATQQFF. CDR3 sequence (DNA): TGTGCCAGCAGTTACTGGTCAAGGACTAGCGCGACTCAGCAGTTCTTC.

The CDR3 nucleotides read TGTGCCAGCAGCCGCCGTGGGACTAGCGGGGGGAGGGTCATAGAGACCCAGTACTTC. It specifies CASSRRGTSGGRVIETQYF. The rearrangement joins TRBV5-6 to TRBJ2-5, with 15 bases aligning to TRBD2. Germline V gives CDR1 SGHDT, CDR2 YYEEEE. The V gene end was trimmed by 4 bases and the J gene end by 4 bases; junction bases not matched to a gene: 14. The CDR3 runs 19 residues.